These 22 T cell receptor beta chains share one sample of origin, sequenced in a study of naive and memory T cell subsets. An equimolar mix of two oligonucleotides served as the beta constant-region primer for TRBC1 and TRBC2. One entry per CDR3 protein, called by TCRdb with MiXCR from the UMI-ligation and nested PCR reads. The table lists approximately 89,000 distinct CDR3 sequences, 7% of them singletons. The specimen was central memory CD4+ T cells from blood. All receptors derive from a human donor in good health.

In its sample, this clonotype was seen a few times. The rearrangement uses TRBV7-8 and TRBJ2-2; D gene unclear. Germline V CDR1 and CDR2: SGHVS, FQNEAQ. CDR3 length: 13 residues. The V end lost 5 bases, the J end lost 4 bases, and 8 bases lay between the germline ends. CDR3 DNA sequence: TGTGCCAGCAGCCGGACCGGCACCGGGGAGCTGTTTTTT. It translates to CASSRTGTGELFF.

This clonotype has only a few counts. The chain uses TRBV28 and TRBJ2-3; D is uncertain. Germline V gives CDR1 MDHEN, CDR2 SYDVKM. The length of the CDR3 is 13 residues. The V end lost 2 bases, the J end lost 1 base, and 4 bases lay between the germline ends. CDR3 residues: CASSLIRTDTQYF. The DNA for the CDR3 is TGTGCCAGCAGTTTAATACGCACAGATACGCAGTATTTT.

This clonotype was detected many times. The gene calls are TRBV5-1 and TRBJ2-1; 7 bases fit TRBD2. CDR1 SGHRS and CDR2 YFSETQ come from the germline V gene. Trimming cost V 0 bases and J 4 bases; bases outside gene matches: 1. This CDR3 spans 14 amino acids. The DNA for the CDR3 is TGCGCCAGCAGCTTGGGCGGGGGATACAATGAGCAGTTCTTC. This encodes CASSLGGGYNEQFF.

This clonotype was counted ten times or more. This chain connects TRBV7-9 to TRBJ1-2; 9 positions match TRBD1. V lost 6 bases, J lost 4 bases, and 12 bases stayed unmatched. CDR1 SEHNR and CDR2 FQNEAQ come from the germline V gene (reference sequence). The CDR3 spans 16 residues. The CDR3 here is CASSYGQGFYIYGYTF. The CDR3 DNA is TGTGCCAGCAGTTACGGACAGGGGTTTTACATCTATGGCTACACCTTC. Complete variable domain (other parts from reference TRBV7-9 and TRBJ1-2): DTGVSQNPRHKITKRGQNVTFRCDPISEHNRLYWYRQTLGQGPEFLTYFQNEAQLEKSRLLSDRFSAERPKGSFSTLEIQRTEQGDSAMYLCASSYGQGFYIYGYTFGSGTRLTVV.

This clonotype has a count of ten or more. V gene TRBV25-1 combines with J gene TRBJ1-5, with 12 nucleotides matching TRBD1. V trimming: 4 bases; J trimming: 7 bases; junction bases outside the gene matches: 8. Germline values: CDR1 MGHDK, CDR2 SYGVNS. The CDR3 sequence is 16 residues long. CDR3 sequence: CASSGGTGGFEQPQHF. The CDR3 DNA is TGTGCCAGCAGTGGGGGGACAGGGGGCTTCGAGCAGCCCCAGCATTTT.

This clonotype was counted many times. V and J are TRBV6-2 or TRBV6-3 and TRBJ2-1; no definite D call. This CDR3 contains 12 residues. V lost 4 bases to trimming and J lost 8 bases, with 9 bases between them. Germline lookup yields CDR1 MNHEY and CDR2 SVGEGT. The CDR3 DNA follows: TGTGCCAGCAGTTCTATCTATGATGAGCAGTTCTTC. Its protein product is CASSSIYDEQFF.

This clonotype was counted ten times or more. This chain uses TRBV28 with TRBJ1-6; D gene uncertain. The CDR3 is 13 amino acids. V was trimmed by 3 bases and J by 6 bases, leaving 6 bases between them. Germline lookup yields CDR1 MDHEN and CDR2 SYDVKM. The CDR3 sequence: CASSLDGNSPLHF. In DNA form, the CDR3 reads TGTGCCAGCAGTTTGGATGGTAATTCACCCCTCCACTTT.

This clonotype was recorded many times. The chain links TRBV6-2 or TRBV6-3 to TRBJ1-6; 7 bases are a match to TRBD1. The CDR3 runs 14 residues. Germline V gene data show CDR1 as MNHEY and CDR2 as SVGEGT. The V gene end was trimmed by 2 bases and the J gene end by 9 bases; junction bases not matched to a gene: 4. The CDR3 DNA is TGTGCCAGCAGTTACCGGGACAGCTTTTCACCCCTCCACTTT. Protein: CASSYRDSFSPLHF.

This clonotype was seen repeatedly, ten times or more. The CDR3 reads CSASPLATGELFF. The CDR3 bases are TGCAGTGCTAGTCCCCTAGCCACCGGGGAGCTGTTTTTT. The chain recombines TRBV20-1 with TRBJ2-2, with TRBD2 as a possible D gene (5 bases). Per germline, CDR1 DFQATT and CDR2 SNEGSKA (reference sequence). The CDR3 is 13 amino acids. The ends were cut back, 3 bases at V and 4 bases at J, with 9 bases in the middle.

The table lists this clonotype with a few counts. The chain joins TRBV11-2 to TRBJ2-7, with TRBD1 matching 9 bases. V shed 4 bases and J 5 bases; nucleotides not matched to a gene: 3. The CDR3 has 13 amino acids. The germline gives CDR1 SGHAT, CDR2 FQNNGV. The chain's CDR3 is CASSWDRDDEQYF. CDR3 bases: TGTGCCAGCAGCTGGGACAGGGACGACGAGCAGTACTTC. The entire variable domain, with the rest obtained from reference TRBV11-2 and TRBJ2-7, is as follows: EAGVAQSPRYKIIEKRQSVAFWCNPISGHATLYWYQQILGQGPKLLIQFQNNGVVDDSQLPKDRFSAERLKGVDSTLKIQPAKLEDSAVYLCASSWDRDDEQYFGPGTRLTVT.

With respect to this clonotype: One base away lies a much larger clone, so this may be a sequencing read error. This chain joins TRBV6-2 or TRBV6-3 and TRBJ1-1; a weak D match, TRBD1 (5 bases). The CDR3 runs 11 residues. CDR1 is MNHEY, CDR2 SVGEGT, per germline. Trimming stripped 4 bases from V and 10 bases from J, with 10 bases between. The CDR3 DNA reads TGTGCCAGCAGTTTGCAGGGTCCAGCTTTCTTT. It yields the protein CASSLQGPAFF.

The rearrangement joins TRBV6-2 or TRBV6-3 to TRBJ2-7; TRBD1 might be the D (6 bases). Germline values: CDR1 MNHEY, CDR2 SVGEGT. The CDR3 has 15 residues. Trimming pared 5 bases from V and 5 bases from J, leaving 19 bases between. The DNA of the CDR3 is TGTGCCAGCAGTCCCTCCGGGACAACCTTCCACGAGCAGTACTTC. It translates to CASSPSGTTFHEQYF.

This clonotype was seen ten or more times. The chain carries TRBV7-2 and TRBJ2-7, with 8 bases fitting TRBD2. CDR1 is SGHTA and CDR2 is FQGNSA in the germline V gene. The CDR3 is 14 amino acids. V shed 5 bases, J shed 6 bases, and the junction held 9 bases outside the gene matches. CDR3 residues: CASSNSPGGTEQYF. The CDR3 DNA reads TGTGCCAGCAGCAACTCCCCGGGGGGGACCGAGCAGTACTTC.

This chain links TRBV5-1 with TRBJ2-2; 9 bases align to TRBD1. The germline V gene encodes CDR1 SGHRS and CDR2 YFSETQ. V shed 2 bases, J shed 6 bases, and the junction held 11 bases outside the gene matches. The CDR3 sequence is 17 residues long. Written as DNA, the CDR3 is TGCGCCAGCAGCTTAGGGGACAGGGTGCCCGGATCCGGGGAGCTGTTTTTT. This codes for CASSLGDRVPGSGELFF.

This clonotype was counted many times. The J gene is TRBJ2-5, the V gene TRBV5-1; TRBD2 matches 8 bases. In germline, CDR1 is SGHRS, CDR2 YFSETQ. After removal of 4 bases from V and 3 bases from J, the junction contained 2 bases not matched to a gene. CDR3 size: 13 residues. The CDR3 coding sequence is TGCGCCAGCAGCGAACTAGCGGAAGAGACCCAGTACTTC. Encoded protein: CASSELAEETQYF.

This clonotype was counted ten times or more. CDR3 in amino acids: CASSSTRGAIEAFF. The CDR3 DNA reads TGTGCCAGCAGTTCGACCCGAGGAGCCATTGAAGCTTTCTTT. The chain couples TRBV6-2 or TRBV6-3 to TRBJ1-1, with unresolved D. V lost 4 bases to trimming and J lost 7 bases, with 16 bases between them. The CDR3 runs to 14 residues. The germline V gene encodes CDR1 MNHEY and CDR2 SVGEGT.

This clonotype occurred a few times. The chain recombines TRBV24-1 with TRBJ1-2; possibly TRBD1 for D (5 bases). With 2 bases removed from V and 4 bases from J, the gap between germline ends came to 10 bases. There are 14 residues in the CDR3. Germline assignment: CDR1 KGHDR and CDR2 SFDVKD. This CDR3 reads CATSDWGVTYGYTF. The CDR3 DNA reads TGTGCCACCAGTGATTGGGGGGTGACCTATGGCTACACCTTC.

This clonotype has a count of ten or more. This chain connects TRBV28 to TRBJ1-2, with 7 bases identical to TRBD1. Germline V CDR1 and CDR2: MDHEN, SYDVKM. J gave up 7 bases and V 3 bases, and 17 bases lay outside the gene matches. CDR3 size: 17 residues. CDR3 coding DNA: TGTGCCAGCAGTTTGACGAGACTGACAGGGAAAGCAGGTGGCTACACCTTC. Protein: CASSLTRLTGKAGGYTF.

This clonotype has a handful of counts. This chain joins TRBV7-8 and TRBJ2-5, with 8 bases fitting TRBD1. The V and J ends lost 5 bases and 2 bases, in that order; junction bases with no gene match: 10. Germline-derived CDR1 and CDR2 are SGHVS and FQNEAQ. There are 16 residues in the CDR3. The CDR3 DNA reads TGTGCCAGCAGCAGACCGCTAAGACAGGGGCAAGAGACCCAGTACTTC. This encodes CASSRPLRQGQETQYF.

This clonotype was seen repeatedly, ten times or more. The chain couples TRBV12-3 or TRBV12-4 to TRBJ1-1; no reliable D call. V lost 4 bases and J lost 10, with 10 bases in between. The length of the CDR3 is 11 residues. The CDR3 protein is CASSSRFGAFF. The CDR3 DNA reads TGTGCCAGCAGTTCCAGGTTCGGAGCTTTCTTT.

In its sample, this clonotype was seen many times. CDR3 loop: CASSLALTREAFF. The CDR3 nucleotides are TGTGCCAGCAGCTTAGCGCTTACGAGGGAAGCTTTCTTT. V usage is TRBV7-8 and J usage is TRBJ1-1; no firm D call. Germline CDR1 SGHVS, CDR2 FQNEAQ. The CDR3 extends over 13 amino acids. Trimming left V 0 bases short and J 8 bases short, with 10 bases between.

This clonotype was seen repeatedly, ten times or more. The chain recombines TRBV2 with TRBJ1-5; D is undetermined. The germline V gene has CDR1 SNHLY and CDR2 FYNNEI. The CDR3 has 15 residues. Trimming cost V 6 bases and J 4 bases, with 16 bases left between them. In nucleotides, the CDR3 is TGTGCCAGCAGATACCGGGATGGTAAAAATCAGCCCCAGCATTTT. It is translated as CASRYRDGKNQPQHF.